Listed below are T cell receptor beta chains from one sample, sequenced in a study of blood T cells in healthy people across ages. One entry per CDR3 protein results from TCRdb running MiXCR on the 5' RACE reads. The table lists about 2 million distinct CDR3 sequences, around half of them singletons. Sequenced sample: blood. Receptors were obtained from a woman in her 40s in good health. Each CDR3 is given with its conserved first and last residue. The D gene is left open where the match is weak. Clone size is not always given. Where it is, it says once, few, many or a class for expanded clones.

>.|TRBJ1-2|TRBV5-6|15|.
TGTGCCAGCAGCTCCCGTCGGACGACTGGTTATGGCTACACCTTC
CASSSRRTTGYGYTF
>TRBD1|TRBJ1-2|TRBV4-1|15|.
TGCGCCAGCAGCCAAACGGGACAGGGGGCGCATGGCTACACCTTC
CASSQTGQGAHGYTF
>.|TRBJ2-5|TRBV5-6|14|.
TGTGCCGGCAGACCCCCCGGGGTATGGGAGACCCAGTACTTC
CAGRPPGVWETQYF
>TRBD1|TRBJ2-7|TRBV6-6|12|few
TGTGCCAGTACCGGGACAGGGTACGAGCAGTACTTC
CASTGTGYEQYF
>.|TRBJ2-3|TRBV9|17|few
TGTGCCAGCAGCGTGACGGGGATTAGCAGGGGCACAGATACGCAGTATTTT
CASSVTGISRGTDTQYF
>.|TRBJ2-7|TRBV20-1|11|few
TGCAGTGCTACCACAGGGCTCGAGCAGTACTTC
CSATTGLEQYF
>.|TRBJ1-4|TRBV27|15|.
TGTGCCAGCAGTCCCGAACAGGGTGAGGGTGAAAAGCTGTTTTTT
CASSPEQGEGEKLFF
>.|TRBJ2-7|TRBV25-1|15|.
TGTGCCAGCGCCCCCCTCCGGATGGGAGCCCACGAGCAGTACTTC
CASAPLRMGAHEQYF
>TRBD2|TRBJ2-1|TRBV12-3/TRBV12-4|19|.
TGTGCCAGCTTTTCCCCTAGCGGGGGGCCCTACAACCAGGTGAATGAGCAGTTCTTC
CASFSPSGGPYNQVNEQFF
>TRBD2|TRBJ2-5|TRBV5-1|15|.
TGCGCCAGCAGCTTACAGCCTAGCGGGGGGAGATTGCAGTACTTC
CASSLQPSGGRLQYF
>.|TRBJ1-2|TRBV12-3/TRBV12-4|13|.
TGTGCCAGCAGCCCGACGTACTCCTATGGCTACACCTTC
CASSPTYSYGYTF
>TRBD1|TRBJ2-5|TRBV4-2|16|.
TGTGCCAGCAGCCAAAGAACCGGGACAGGGGTCGGGACCCAGTACTTC
CASSQRTGTGVGTQYF
>.|TRBJ1-5|TRBV28|14|.
TGTGCCAGCAAAACCGGGGACACAAATCAGCCCCAGCATTTT
CASKTGDTNQPQHF
>.|TRBJ2-7|TRBV20-1|14|.
TGCAGTGCTCCCGCCGGGCGTAGCTCCTACGAGCAGTACTTC
CSAPAGRSSYEQYF
>TRBD1|TRBJ1-4|TRBV15|18|.
TGTGCCACCAGCAGAGGGACAGGGGCGAGTCGGGCTAATGAAAAACTGTTTTTT
CATSRGTGASRANEKLFF
>.|TRBJ1-2|TRBV27|14|few
TGTGCCAGCAGTTTAGGCTCAGGGACCCATGGCTACACCTTC
CASSLGSGTHGYTF